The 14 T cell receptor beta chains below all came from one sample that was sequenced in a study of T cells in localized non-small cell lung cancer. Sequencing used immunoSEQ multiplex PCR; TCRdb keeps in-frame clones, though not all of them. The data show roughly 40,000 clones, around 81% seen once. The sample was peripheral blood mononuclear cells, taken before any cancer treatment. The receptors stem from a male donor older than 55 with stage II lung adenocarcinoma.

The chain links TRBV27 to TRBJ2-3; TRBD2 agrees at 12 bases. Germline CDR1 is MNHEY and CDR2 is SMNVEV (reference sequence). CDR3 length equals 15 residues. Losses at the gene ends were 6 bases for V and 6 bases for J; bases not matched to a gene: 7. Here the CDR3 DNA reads TGTGCCAGCAGAGTGCTAGCGGGAGGGGGTGATACGCAGTATTTT. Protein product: CASRVLAGGGDTQYF.

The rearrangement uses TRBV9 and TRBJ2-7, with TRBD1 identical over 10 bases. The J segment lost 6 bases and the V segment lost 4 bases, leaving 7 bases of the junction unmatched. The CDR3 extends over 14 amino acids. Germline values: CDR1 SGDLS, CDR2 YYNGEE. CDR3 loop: CASSRGQGVGEQYF. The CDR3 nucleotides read TGTGCCAGCAGCCGTGGACAGGGGGTAGGCGAGCAGTACTTC. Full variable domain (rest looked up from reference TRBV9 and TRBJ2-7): DSGVTQTPKHLITATGQRVTLRCSPRSGDLSVYWYQQSLDQGLQFLIQYYNGEERAKGNILERFSAQQFPDLHSELNLSSLELGDSALYFCASSRGQGVGEQYFGPGTRLTVT.

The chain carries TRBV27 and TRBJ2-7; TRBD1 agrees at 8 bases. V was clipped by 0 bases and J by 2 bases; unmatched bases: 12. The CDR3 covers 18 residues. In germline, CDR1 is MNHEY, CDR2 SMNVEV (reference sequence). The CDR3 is CASSLSRLGQGRAYEQYF. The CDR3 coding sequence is TGTGCCAGCAGTTTATCCCGCCTCGGACAGGGAAGGGCCTACGAGCAGTACTTC.

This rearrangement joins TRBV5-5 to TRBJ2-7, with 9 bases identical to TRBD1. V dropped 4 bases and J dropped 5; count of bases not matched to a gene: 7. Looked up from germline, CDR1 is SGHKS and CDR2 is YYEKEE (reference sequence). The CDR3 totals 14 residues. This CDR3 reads CASSPGTGRDEQYF. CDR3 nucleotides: TGTGCCAGCAGCCCGGGGACAGGGCGCGACGAGCAGTACTTC.

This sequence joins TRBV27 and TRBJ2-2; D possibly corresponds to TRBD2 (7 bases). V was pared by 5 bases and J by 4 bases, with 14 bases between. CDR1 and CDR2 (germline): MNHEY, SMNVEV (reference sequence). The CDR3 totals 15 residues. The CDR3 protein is CASSGGARTTGELFF. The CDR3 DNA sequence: TGTGCCAGCAGTGGGGGGGCCCGAACCACCGGGGAGCTGTTTTTT.

The CDR3 DNA reads TGTGCCAGCAGCTTCTACCTAGCGGGAGCGGATGAGCAGTACTTC. This translates into CASSFYLAGADEQYF. The chain is built from TRBV7-9 and TRBJ2-7, with 10 bases lining up with TRBD2. The V gene's germline CDR1 is SEHNR and CDR2 FQNEAQ (reference sequence). The CDR3 extends over 15 amino acids. The trim removed 3 bases at V and 7 bases at J, leaving 9 bases unmatched.

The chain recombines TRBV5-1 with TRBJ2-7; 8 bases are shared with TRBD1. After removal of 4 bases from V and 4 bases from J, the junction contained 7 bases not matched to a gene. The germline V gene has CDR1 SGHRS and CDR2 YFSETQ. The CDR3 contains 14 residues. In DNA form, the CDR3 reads TGCGCCAGCAGCCTTTGGACAGGGAGGTACGAGCAGTACTTC. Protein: CASSLWTGRYEQYF.

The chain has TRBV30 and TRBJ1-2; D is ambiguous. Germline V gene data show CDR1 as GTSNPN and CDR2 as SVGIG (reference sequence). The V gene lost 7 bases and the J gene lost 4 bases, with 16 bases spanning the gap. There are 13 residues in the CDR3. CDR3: CASAPRGRYGYTF. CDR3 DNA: TGTGCCTCGGCACCCCGGGGTCGCTATGGCTACACCTTC.

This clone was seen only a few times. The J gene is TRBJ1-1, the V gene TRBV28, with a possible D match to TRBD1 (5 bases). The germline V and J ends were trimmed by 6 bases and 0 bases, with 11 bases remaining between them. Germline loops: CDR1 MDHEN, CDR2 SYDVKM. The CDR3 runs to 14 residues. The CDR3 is CASRPTVLNTEAFF. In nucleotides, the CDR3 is TGTGCCAGCAGACCGACAGTTTTGAACACTGAAGCTTTCTTT.

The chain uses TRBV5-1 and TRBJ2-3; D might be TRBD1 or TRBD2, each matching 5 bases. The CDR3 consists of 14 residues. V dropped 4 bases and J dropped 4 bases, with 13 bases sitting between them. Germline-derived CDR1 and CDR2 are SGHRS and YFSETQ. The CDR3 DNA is TGCGCCAGCAGCATTAAAGTGGGGGCAGATACGCAGTATTTT. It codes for CASSIKVGADTQYF.

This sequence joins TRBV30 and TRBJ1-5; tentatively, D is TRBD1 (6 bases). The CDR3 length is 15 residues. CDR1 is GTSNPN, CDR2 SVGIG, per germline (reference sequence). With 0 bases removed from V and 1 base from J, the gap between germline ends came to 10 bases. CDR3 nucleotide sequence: TGTGCCTGGAGTGTAAAGGGGGTCAGCAATCAGCCCCAGCATTTT. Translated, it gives CAWSVKGVSNQPQHF.

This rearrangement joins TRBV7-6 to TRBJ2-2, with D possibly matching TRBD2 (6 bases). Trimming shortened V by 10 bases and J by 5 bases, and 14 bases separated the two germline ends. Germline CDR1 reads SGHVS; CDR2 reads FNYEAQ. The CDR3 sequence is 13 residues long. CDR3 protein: CATGGGRTGELFF. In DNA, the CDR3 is TGTGCCACCGGCGGAGGGAGAACCGGGGAGCTGTTTTTT.

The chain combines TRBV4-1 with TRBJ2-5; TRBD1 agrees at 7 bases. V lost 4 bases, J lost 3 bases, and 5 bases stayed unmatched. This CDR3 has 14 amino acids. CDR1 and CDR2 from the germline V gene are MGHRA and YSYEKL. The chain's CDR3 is CASSLDRVEETQYF. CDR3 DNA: TGCGCCAGCAGCCTTGACAGGGTAGAAGAGACCCAGTACTTC.

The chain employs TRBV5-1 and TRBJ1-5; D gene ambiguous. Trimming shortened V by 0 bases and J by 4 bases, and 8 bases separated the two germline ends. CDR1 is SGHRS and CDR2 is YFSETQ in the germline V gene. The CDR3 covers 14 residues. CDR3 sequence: CASSLEGGNQPQHF. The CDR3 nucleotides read TGCGCCAGCAGCTTGGAGGGTGGAAATCAGCCCCAGCATTTT. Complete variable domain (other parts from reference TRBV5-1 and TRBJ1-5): KAGVTQTPRYLIKTRGQQVTLSCSPISGHRSVSWYQQTPGQGLQFLFEYFSETQRNKGNFPGRFSGRQFSNSRSEMNVSTLELGDSALYLCASSLEGGNQPQHFGDGTRLSIL.